Detailed here is one T cell receptor beta chain. Antigen unknown. The entry originates in a study of sequential checkpoint blockade in melanoma. General observations from the study: Clinical benefit was about 30 times likelier when tumor T-cell fraction and clonality increased.

Only in-frame clones appear in the TCRdb table, and some are missing; sequencing was by immunoSEQ multiplex PCR. The sample carries roughly 3,500 clones, roughly 24% recorded once. The V end was cut by 3 bases, the J end by 3 bases, with 10 bases between. The CDR3 loop spans 15 amino acids. CDR1 is SGHRS, CDR2 YFSETQ, per germline. Treatment reported: randomized to nivolumab then ipilimumab (arm A) or the reverse (arm B). The J gene is TRBJ2-6, the V gene TRBV5-1; no clear D gene. The receptor's source is a human donor with melanoma. The sample was tumor tissue (inferred from file names), taken from a patient given nivolumab and ipilimumab in sequence. The CDR3 region has the DNA TGCGCCAGCAGCTCCGGCTCTTATGGGGCCAACGTCCTGACTTTC. Translating it yields CASSSGSYGANVLTF. Full variable domain (rest looked up from reference TRBV5-1 and TRBJ2-6): KAGVTQTPRYLIKTRGQQVTLSCSPISGHRSVSWYQQTPGQGLQFLFEYFSETQRNKGNFPGRFSGRQFSNSRSEMNVSTLELGDSALYLCASSSGSYGANVLTFGAGSRLTVL.